The next 16 T cell receptor beta chains were all read from a single sample in a study of response to subunit inactivated influenza vaccine. Using its own MiXCR run on the RT-PCR reads, TCRdb lists one record per CDR3 protein. This repertoire shows some 190,000 distinct CDR3 sequences, about an eighth found once; its top ten account for 20% to 30%. Sequences were derived from CD8+ T cells sorted from PBMCs, sampled more than 4 days after vaccination. The origin of the receptors is a man aged 45-65 years who received an inactivated influenza vaccine.

V gene TRBV9 combines with J gene TRBJ2-5; 7 nucleotides agree with TRBD1. The CDR3 sequence is 13 residues long. The V gene's germline CDR1 is SGDLS and CDR2 YYNGEE. V lost 4 bases and J lost 10; bases outside the gene matches: 10. CDR3 in DNA: TGTGCCAGCAGCCCGACAGGGTTGAGGGACCAGTACTTC. Translating gives CASSPTGLRDQYF.

This clonotype was counted a few times. The rearrangement joins TRBV6-1 to TRBJ1-1; 7 positions match TRBD1. CDR3 length: 15 residues. Per the germline V gene, CDR1 is MNHNS and CDR2 is SASEGT. The ends lost 5 bases at V and 3 bases at J; junction bases unmatched: 9. The CDR3: CASSLDSGQYTEAFF. The CDR3 nucleotides are TGTGCCAGCAGTCTGGATTCGGGACAGTACACTGAAGCTTTCTTT.

This clonotype has only a few counts. The genes are TRBV5-1 and TRBJ2-7; 13 bases fit TRBD2. The germline V gene has CDR1 SGHRS and CDR2 YFSETQ. The CDR3 has 15 amino acids. The V and J ends lost 4 bases and 5 bases, in that order; junction bases with no gene match: 6. The CDR3: CASSPGLAGVNEQYF. CDR3 sequence (DNA): TGCGCCAGCAGCCCCGGACTAGCGGGAGTGAACGAGCAGTACTTC.

The chain links TRBV7-6 to TRBJ2-1; TRBD1 matches at 9 bases. V lost 0 bases, J lost 4 bases, and 7 bases stayed unmatched. Germline CDR1 is SGHVS and CDR2 is FNYEAQ. This CDR3 has 17 residues. CDR3 DNA sequence: TGTGCCAGCAGCTTAGCCCCGGGACAGGGAACTTACAATGAGCAGTTCTTC. Translating gives CASSLAPGQGTYNEQFF. Using reference TRBV7-6 and TRBJ2-1 for the parts outside the CDR3, the full variable domain is GAGVSQSPRYKVTKRGQDVALRCDPISGHVSLYWYRQALGQGPEFLTYFNYEAQQDKSGLPNDRFSAERPEGSISTLTIQRTEQRDSAMYRCASSLAPGQGTYNEQFFGPGTRLTVL.

The gene calls are TRBV7-2 and TRBJ2-7; 7 nucleotides line up with TRBD1. The CDR3 runs 13 residues. V was clipped by 0 bases and J by 6 bases; unmatched bases: 2. Germline loops: CDR1 SGHTA, CDR2 FQGNSA. CDR3 coding DNA: TGTGCCAGCAGCTTAGCAGGGACAGTCGAGCAGTACTTC. As protein: CASSLAGTVEQYF.

This clonotype occurred a few times. This chain joins TRBV11-2 and TRBJ2-2, with D unresolved. This CDR3 has 16 amino acids. The V gene lost 5 bases and the J gene lost 0 bases, with 13 bases spanning the gap. Looked up from germline, CDR1 is SGHAT and CDR2 is FQNNGV. The CDR3 coding sequence is TGTGCCAGCAGCCCGTGGGCCCTCGCGAACACCGGGGAGCTGTTTTTT. Residues: CASSPWALANTGELFF. The whole variable domain, filled in from reference TRBV11-2 and TRBJ2-2, reads EAGVAQSPRYKIIEKRQSVAFWCNPISGHATLYWYQQILGQGPKLLIQFQNNGVVDDSQLPKDRFSAERLKGVDSTLKIQPAKLEDSAVYLCASSPWALANTGELFFGEGSRLTVL.

The chain recombines TRBV28 with TRBJ2-6; D is unclear. Germline CDR1 and CDR2: MDHEN and SYDVKM. The V end was cut by 6 bases, the J end by 4 bases, with 13 bases between. The CDR3 extends over 15 amino acids. CDR3 bases: TGTGCCAGCAGCCCCCTGGGGAAGGGGGCCAACGTCCTGACTTTC. Protein: CASSPLGKGANVLTF.

This clonotype was counted only a few times. The J gene is TRBJ2-7, the V gene TRBV5-1; TRBD2 matches 9 bases. The trim removed 2 bases at V and 3 bases at J, leaving 6 bases unmatched. CDR1 SGHRS and CDR2 YFSETQ come from the germline V gene. This CDR3 contains 15 residues. The CDR3 DNA reads as TGCGCCAGCAGCTTTAGCGGGGGCTTAAACTACGAGCAGTACTTC. Protein sequence: CASSFSGGLNYEQYF.

A few counts support this clonotype. This chain uses TRBV4-3 with TRBJ2-7; D tentatively fits TRBD1 or TRBD2 (5 bases each). The CDR3 length is 15 residues. Looked up from germline, CDR1 is LGHNA and CDR2 is YSLEER. V was trimmed by 4 bases and J by 2 bases, leaving 15 bases between them. The CDR3 is CASSLERDRTYEQYF. CDR3 nucleotide sequence: TGCGCCAGCAGCCTCGAACGGGACCGCACCTACGAGCAGTACTTC.

The rearrangement joins TRBV3-1 to TRBJ2-7; 10 bases match TRBD1. Germline CDR1 is LGHDT and CDR2 is YNNKEL (reference sequence). V lost 4 bases and J lost 3; bases outside the gene matches: 9. CDR3 length: 16 amino acids. CDR3 nucleotides: TGTGCCAGCAGCCTTACGACAGGGGGCAGGTTCTACGAGCAGTACTTC. Its protein product is CASSLTTGGRFYEQYF.

This clonotype was seen repeatedly, ten times or more. The chain employs TRBV12-3 or TRBV12-4 and TRBJ2-7, with D tentatively TRBD1 (6 bases). Trimming took 1 base from V and 0 from J, leaving 10 bases between them. This CDR3 contains 15 residues. CDR3 in amino acids: CASSLEGGYSYEQYF. The CDR3 nucleotides read TGTGCCAGCAGTTTAGAAGGGGGTTACTCCTACGAGCAGTACTTC.

Notes on this clonotype: Given a much more abundant clone one base away, this may be a read error. The V call is TRBV12-3 or TRBV12-4, the J call TRBJ2-7; the match to TRBD1 covers 7 bases. Unmatched junction bases numbered 7, after V lost 6 bases and J lost 2 bases. The CDR3 runs 14 residues. The CDR3 here is CASSARDRAYEQYF. The CDR3 DNA follows: TGTGCCAGCAGCGCCCGGGACAGAGCCTACGAGCAGTACTTC.

The chain combines TRBV6-5 with TRBJ2-5, with a tentative D call TRBD2 (6 bases). Germline V CDR1 and CDR2: MNHEY, SVGAGI. The ends were cut back, 0 bases at V and 0 bases at J, with 11 bases in the middle. The CDR3 length is 16 residues. The CDR3 reads CASSYSPSEYQETQYF. CDR3 DNA: TGTGCCAGCAGTTACTCCCCTAGCGAGTACCAAGAGACCCAGTACTTC.

This clonotype was detected only a few times. This chain connects TRBV7-9 to TRBJ2-7; D could derive from TRBD1 or TRBD2 (5 bases each). Per germline, CDR1 SEHNR and CDR2 FQNEAQ (reference sequence). The CDR3 is 12 residues long. V lost 5 bases and J 9 bases, leaving 14 bases between the germline ends. CDR3 loop: CASSDRWDGQYF. CDR3 sequence (DNA): TGTGCCAGCAGCGACCGATGGGACGGGCAGTACTTC. Drawing the rest from reference TRBV7-9 and TRBJ2-7, the complete variable domain is DTGVSQNPRHKITKRGQNVTFRCDPISEHNRLYWYRQTLGQGPEFLTYFQNEAQLEKSRLLSDRFSAERPKGSFSTLEIQRTEQGDSAMYLCASSDRWDGQYFGPGTRLTVT.

The table lists this clonotype with a few counts. CDR3: CSVPTDLQETQYF. The CDR3 bases are TGCAGCGTTCCGACTGATTTACAAGAGACCCAGTACTTC. This rearrangement joins TRBV29-1 to TRBJ2-5; D call uncertain. Trimming removed 5 bases from V and 2 bases from J, with 12 bases in between. The germline gives CDR1 SQVTM, CDR2 ANQGSEA. There are 13 residues in the CDR3.

This clonotype has only a few counts. This chain uses TRBV6-1 with TRBJ1-6; D may be TRBD1 (5 bases). The CDR3 is 17 amino acids. The germline CDR1 and CDR2 sequences are MNHNS and SASEGT. V was clipped by 7 bases and J by 2 bases, with 18 bases between them. The CDR3 nucleotides are TGTGCCAGCATCCCGGGACCGTTATCCGCCTATAATTCACCCCTCCACTTT. Amino acids: CASIPGPLSAYNSPLHF.